The clone carrying this T cell receptor beta chain appeared a single time. These data belong to a study of control samples from healthy donors and cancer patients. This CDR3 has 17 residues. Germline assignment: CDR1 SGHRS and CDR2 YFSETQ. The V end lost 4 bases, the J end lost 4 bases, and 23 bases lay between the germline ends. Produced via immunoSEQ multiplex PCR; TCRdb's table is partial and in-frame only. The sample lists some 96,000 clones, 85% to 95% occurring once. This receptor was taken from a young man in good health. The gene calls are TRBV5-1 and TRBJ1-1, with a weak D call TRBD1 (5 bases). The material sequenced was blood. CDR3 DNA: TGCGCCAGCAGCCTGTTTAAATTGGGGGATGTACGCACTGAAGCTTTCTTT. Protein product: CASSLFKLGDVRTEAFF.